The rows below give T cell receptor beta chains drawn from one sample of a study of T cells in Graves' hyperthyroidism and ophthalmopathy. Using its own MiXCR run on the multiplex PCR reads, TCRdb lists one record per CDR3 protein. The sample shows 700,000 to 950,000 distinct CDR3 sequences, 30% to 40% of them seen only once. The material sequenced was blood. The receptors shown here come from a woman aged 35 to 49 with Graves' hyperthyroidism. CDR3s include the opening cysteine and the closing phenylalanine or tryptophan. D genes are given only for firm matches. Size tells how often a clone was seen (once, few, many) or the class of an expanded clone, and some rows leave it out.

TGTGCCAGTAGTATAATAATGGCAGGGGACACTGAAGCTTTCTTT	CASSIIMAGDTEAFF	TRBV19	.	few	TRBJ1-1
TGCGCCAGCAGCCAAGCTCGCCTAGCGGGGGGGACCCAGTACTTC	CASSQARLAGGTQYF	TRBV7-8	TRBD2	.	TRBJ2-5
TGCAGTGCTAGAGTGGGGCTAGCTTGGAACACTGAAGCTTTCTTT	CSARVGLAWNTEAFF	TRBV20-1	.	few	TRBJ1-1
TGCAGTGCTTACAACCCTAGCGGGGCCTACGAGCAGTACTTC	CSAYNPSGAYEQYF	TRBV20-1	TRBD2	.	TRBJ2-7
TGTGCCAGCAGCCCAACCCAAGGCAGCCGCGTCCACACCTTC	CASSPTQGSRVHTF	TRBV6-5	.	.	TRBJ1-2
TGTGCCAGTGGGGACACTGAAGCTTTCTTT	CASGDTEAFF	TRBV19	.	many	TRBJ1-1
TGCAGCGTGCAGACAGGGGGTTCACCCCTCCACTTT	CSVQTGGSPLHF	TRBV29-1	TRBD1	once	TRBJ1-6
TGTGCCAGCGGCACGGATCAAGAGACCCAGTACTTC	CASGTDQETQYF	TRBV12-3/TRBV12-4	.	.	TRBJ2-5
TGCGCCAGCAGCCAAGAGACAGGGCAATCTGGGGCCAACGTCCTGACTTTC	CASSQETGQSGANVLTF	TRBV4-3	TRBD1	many	TRBJ2-6
TGTGCCAGCAGGTTGGGACAGGGGGCTGAAAAACTGTTTTTT	CASRLGQGAEKLFF	TRBV28	TRBD1	.	TRBJ1-4
TGTGCCACCCGGGGACAGGGCAGTGAAGCTTTCTTT	CATRGQGSEAFF	TRBV12-3/TRBV12-4	TRBD1	many	TRBJ1-1
TGTGCCAGCAGCCAAGGGACAACCACCGGGGAGCTGTTTTTT	CASSQGTTTGELFF	TRBV4-2	.	few	TRBJ2-2
TGCAGTGCTAGAGATCCTTCTAGCGGGACGCCCTACGAGCAGTACTTC	CSARDPSSGTPYEQYF	TRBV20-1	TRBD2	few	TRBJ2-7
TGTGCCAGCAGCCAAGATATCAGCGGGGAGCTGTTTTTT	CASSQDISGELFF	TRBV14	.	.	TRBJ2-2
TGTGCCAGCAGCTCCGGGACGATATCGAACACCGGGGAGCTGTTTTTT	CASSSGTISNTGELFF	TRBV5-5	.	.	TRBJ2-2
TGTGCCAGCAGCGCGGGTGGAGGCAATCAGCCCCAGTATTTT	CASSAGGGNQPQYF	TRBV13	.	few	TRBJ2-3
TGTGCCAGCAGTGCCTCGGGACTAGCGGCACAAGAGACCCAGTACTTC	CASSASGLAAQETQYF	TRBV6-6	TRBD2	many	TRBJ2-5
TGTGCCATCAGCGACCAAGACAGGGGGCAGGGGACCCAGTACTTC	CAISDQDRGQGTQYF	TRBV10-3	TRBD1	few	TRBJ2-5
TGTGCCAGCAGTCCCTACGACAGTAGTAATGAAAAACTGTTTTTT	CASSPYDSSNEKLFF	TRBV12-3/TRBV12-4	.	few	TRBJ1-4
TGTGCCAGCAGCTGCCCAGGTGCCGGGGAGCTGTTTTTT	CASSCPGAGELFF	TRBV7-2	.	few	TRBJ2-2
TGCAGTGCTAGACAGGGGGAGCATGAAAAACTGTTTTTT	CSARQGEHEKLFF	TRBV20-1	TRBD1	many	TRBJ1-4
TGTGCCACCAGTGATATCGGACCGGAGAATCAGCCCCAGCATTTT	CATSDIGPENQPQHF	TRBV24-1	.	many	TRBJ1-5
TGTGCCAGCAGCTTAAGGCCGGGTGAGCAGTTCTTC	CASSLRPGEQFF	TRBV7-9	.	.	TRBJ2-1
TGCGCCAGCAGTGAGTCCGGAATTGAAAAACTGTTTTTT	CASSESGIEKLFF	TRBV10-1	.	few	TRBJ1-4
TGTGCCAGCAGCTCCGTCGGACAGGGGGACTATGGCTACACCTTC	CASSSVGQGDYGYTF	TRBV7-2	TRBD1	.	TRBJ1-2
TGTGCCAGCAGCGTCGAGGACTTCCCTTTTTACGAGCAGTACTTC	CASSVEDFPFYEQYF	TRBV9	.	few	TRBJ2-7
TGTGCCACCAGGAACAACTATGGCTACACCTTC	CATRNNYGYTF	TRBV24-1	.	.	TRBJ1-2
TGTGCCAGTAGTATCTCAGGGTTGGGCAATCAGCCCCAGCATTTT	CASSISGLGNQPQHF	TRBV19	.	few	TRBJ1-5
TGCAGTGCGCTGGCTTCGACTTCAACCTACGAGCAGTACTTC	CSALASTSTYEQYF	TRBV20-1	.	few	TRBJ2-7
TGTGCCAGTAAACCTCAGGGGGGCGGCTACACCTTC	CASKPQGGGYTF	TRBV19	TRBD1	many	TRBJ1-2
TGTGCCAGCAGTTTTAACGCGGGGGGTGAAGAGACCCAGTACTTC	CASSFNAGGEETQYF	TRBV12-3/TRBV12-4	TRBD2	.	TRBJ2-5
TGCAGTGGACTAGCGGGAGGGCCGGACTACGAGCAGTACTTC	CSGLAGGPDYEQYF	TRBV20-1	TRBD2	.	TRBJ2-7
TGTGCCAGCAGTGAGCTTCAGTCCCCCCAGCCCCAGCATTTT	CASSELQSPQPQHF	TRBV2	.	many	TRBJ1-5
TGTGCCAGCAGTGTAGACACTTTTAACGAGCAGTACTTC	CASSVDTFNEQYF	TRBV25-1	.	many	TRBJ2-7
TGTGCCATCAGCCGGACTGACGGGGAGGTTGAAGCTTTCTTT	CAISRTDGEVEAFF	TRBV10-3	.	many	TRBJ1-1
TGTGCCAGCAGCTGGAACCCTAGCGGCTCCTACAATGAGCAGTTCTTC	CASSWNPSGSYNEQFF	TRBV7-9	TRBD2	.	TRBJ2-1
TGTGCCAGCAGGACGACAGGGCCTGGAAACACCATATATTTT	CASRTTGPGNTIYF	TRBV7-2	TRBD1	.	TRBJ1-3
TGTGCCATCAGTGTGTGGGACAGGGACGGGGAGCTGTTTTTT	CAISVWDRDGELFF	TRBV10-3	TRBD1	.	TRBJ2-2
TGCAGCGTACGGACGAACACCGGGGAGCTGTTTTTT	CSVRTNTGELFF	TRBV29-1	.	many	TRBJ2-2
TGTGCCAGCAGCTACTCGACAGGTCCCCAGCCCCAGCATTTT	CASSYSTGPQPQHF	TRBV7-9	.	many	TRBJ1-5
TGTGCCAGTAGTATGGGACAGGGAAATGAGCAGTTCTTC	CASSMGQGNEQFF	TRBV19	TRBD1	.	TRBJ2-1
TGTGCCAGCAGTTACTCGCACAGCCCTTCCTATAATTCACCCCTCCACTTT	CASSYSHSPSYNSPLHF	TRBV6-5	.	few	TRBJ1-6
TGCGCCAGCAGCTTGGGGTCTTCCGGCCCTCGAAACTATGGCTACACCTTC	CASSLGSSGPRNYGYTF	TRBV5-1	.	many	TRBJ1-2
TGTGCCAGCAGCGTAGGAACCCTGAGCACTGAAGCTTTCTTT	CASSVGTLSTEAFF	TRBV9	.	.	TRBJ1-1
TGTGCCAGCAGTTTCCAGGACAGAAACTATGGCTACACCTTC	CASSFQDRNYGYTF	TRBV12-3/TRBV12-4	.	few	TRBJ1-2
TGTGCCACCAGTGCCGCCGGACAGGGAGGATATCAGCCCCAGCATTTT	CATSAAGQGGYQPQHF	TRBV24-1	TRBD1	many	TRBJ1-5
TGTGCCAGCAGCTCACTCGGACAGGGAGCCTGGACCCAGTACTTC	CASSSLGQGAWTQYF	TRBV7-9	TRBD1	.	TRBJ2-5
TGTGCCACCAGTGACGGGGGACAGGGAAACACCGGGGAGCTGTTTTTT	CATSDGGQGNTGELFF	TRBV24-1	TRBD1	.	TRBJ2-2
TGTGCCAGCAGCCAAGAAATAGTCCGGGGCACCGGGGAGCTGTTTTTT	CASSQEIVRGTGELFF	TRBV14	.	few	TRBJ2-2